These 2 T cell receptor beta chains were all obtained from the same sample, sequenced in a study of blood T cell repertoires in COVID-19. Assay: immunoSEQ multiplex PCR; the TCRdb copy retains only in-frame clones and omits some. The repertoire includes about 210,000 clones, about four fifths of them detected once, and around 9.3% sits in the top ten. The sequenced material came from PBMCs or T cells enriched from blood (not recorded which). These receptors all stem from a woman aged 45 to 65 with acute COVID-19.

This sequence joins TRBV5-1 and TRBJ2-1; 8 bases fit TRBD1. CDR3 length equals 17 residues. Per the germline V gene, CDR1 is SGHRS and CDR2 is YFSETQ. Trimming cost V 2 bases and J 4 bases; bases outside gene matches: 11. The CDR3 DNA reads TGCGCCAGCAGCTTCTGGCCCGGGACAGGTGTTTACAATGAGCAGTTCTTC. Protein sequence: CASSFWPGTGVYNEQFF.

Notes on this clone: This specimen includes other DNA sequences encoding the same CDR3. CDR3 protein: CASSPSRGREKLFF. DNA for the CDR3: TGTGCCAGCTCCCCCAGCAGGGGGCGTGAAAAACTGTTTTTT. The chain is built from TRBV18 and TRBJ1-4; 8 nucleotides match TRBD1. Germline CDR1 is KGHSH and CDR2 is LQKENI. Trimming at V came to 6 bases and at J to 7 bases, leaving 7 bases not matched to a gene. The CDR3 length is 14 residues.